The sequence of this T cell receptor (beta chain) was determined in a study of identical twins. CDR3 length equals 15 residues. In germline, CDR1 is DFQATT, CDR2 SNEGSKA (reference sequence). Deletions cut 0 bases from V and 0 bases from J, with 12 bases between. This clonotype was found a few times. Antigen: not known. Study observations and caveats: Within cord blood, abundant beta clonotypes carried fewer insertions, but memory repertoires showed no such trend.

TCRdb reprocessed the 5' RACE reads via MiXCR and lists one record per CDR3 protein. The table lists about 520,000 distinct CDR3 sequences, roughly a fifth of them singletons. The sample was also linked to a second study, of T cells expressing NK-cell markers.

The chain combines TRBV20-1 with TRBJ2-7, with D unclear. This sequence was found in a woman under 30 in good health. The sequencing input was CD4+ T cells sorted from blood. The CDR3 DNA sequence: TGCAGTGCTAGAGACCCTCTCCCCGGCTCCTACGAGCAGTACTTC. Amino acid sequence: CSARDPLPGSYEQYF.